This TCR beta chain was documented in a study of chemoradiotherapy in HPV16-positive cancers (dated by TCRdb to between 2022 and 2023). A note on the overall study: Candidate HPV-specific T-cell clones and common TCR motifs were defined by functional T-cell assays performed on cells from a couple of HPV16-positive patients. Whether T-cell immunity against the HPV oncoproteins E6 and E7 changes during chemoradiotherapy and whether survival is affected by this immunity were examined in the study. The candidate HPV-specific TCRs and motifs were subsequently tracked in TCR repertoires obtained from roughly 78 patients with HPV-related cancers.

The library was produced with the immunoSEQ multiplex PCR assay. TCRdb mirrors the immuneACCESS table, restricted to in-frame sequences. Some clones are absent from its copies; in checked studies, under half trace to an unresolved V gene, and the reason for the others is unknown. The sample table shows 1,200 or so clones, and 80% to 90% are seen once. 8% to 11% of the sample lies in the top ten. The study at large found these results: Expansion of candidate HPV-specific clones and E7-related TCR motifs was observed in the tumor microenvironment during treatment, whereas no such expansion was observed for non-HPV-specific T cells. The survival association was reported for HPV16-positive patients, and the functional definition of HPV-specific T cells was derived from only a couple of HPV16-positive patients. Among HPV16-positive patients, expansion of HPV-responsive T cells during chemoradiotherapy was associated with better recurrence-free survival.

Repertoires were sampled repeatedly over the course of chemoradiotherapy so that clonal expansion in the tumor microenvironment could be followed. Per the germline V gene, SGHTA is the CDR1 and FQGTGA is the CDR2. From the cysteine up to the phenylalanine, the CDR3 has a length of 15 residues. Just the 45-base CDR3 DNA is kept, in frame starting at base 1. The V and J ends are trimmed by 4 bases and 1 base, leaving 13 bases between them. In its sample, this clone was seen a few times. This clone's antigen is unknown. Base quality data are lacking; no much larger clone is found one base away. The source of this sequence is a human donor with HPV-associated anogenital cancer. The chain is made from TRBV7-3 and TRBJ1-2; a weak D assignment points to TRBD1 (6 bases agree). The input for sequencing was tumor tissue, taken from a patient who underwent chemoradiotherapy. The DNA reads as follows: TGTGCCAGCAGCTCGGACAGTTTTTATAACTATGGCTACACCTTC. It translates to CASSSDSFYNYGYTF.